One and the same sample provided the 18 T cell receptor beta chains below, sequenced in a study of CD8 T cells in ankylosing spondylitis. Whole-study results and caveats: A TCR beta motif made of fewer than ten highly homologous variants seemed typical of ankylosing spondylitis blood.

Their specific antigens are unknown. Each CDR3 protein is one row after TCRdb ran MiXCR on the 5' RACE reads. The table records 400,000 to 450,000 distinct CDR3 sequences, roughly 18% of them present only once. Sequenced: blood, either unsorted or a sorted T cell fraction (not recorded which). The source of these receptors is a male donor with ankylosing spondylitis.

J is TRBJ1-1 and V is TRBV18; perhaps TRBD1 as D (6 bases). The V end was cut by 4 bases, the J end by 1 base, with 13 bases between. Germline V CDR1 and CDR2: KGHSH, LQKENI. This CDR3 has 15 residues. As DNA, the CDR3 is TGTGCCAGCTCACAATCCGGGACACAGAACACTGAAGCTTTCTTT. Translation gives CASSQSGTQNTEAFF.

For this clonotype: This may be a read error: a much more frequent sequence differs by one nucleotide. The chain is built from TRBV12-3 or TRBV12-4 and TRBJ2-1; TRBD2 matches 9 bases. The CDR3 covers 14 residues. The trim removed 8 bases at V and 3 bases at J, leaving 5 bases unmatched. The chain's CDR3 is CASGTSGYYNEQFF. The CDR3 region has the DNA TGTGCCAGCGGTACTAGCGGGTACTACAATGAGCAGTTCTTC.

V usage is TRBV11-2 and J usage is TRBJ1-1, with 10 bases lining up with TRBD1. Germline V gene lookup returns CDR1 SGHAT and CDR2 FQNNGV. The CDR3 has 19 residues. The V segment lost 3 bases and the J segment 6 bases; nucleotides outside the gene matches: 19. The CDR3 is CASSFDPRDRGLGGAEAFF. The CDR3 nucleotides read TGTGCCAGCAGCTTCGACCCCAGGGACAGGGGACTCGGTGGGGCTGAAGCTTTCTTT.

This clonotype was seen only a few times. The gene calls are TRBV28 and TRBJ2-4, with 9 nucleotides matching TRBD2. The germline gives CDR1 MDHEN, CDR2 SYDVKM. There are 16 residues in the CDR3. V shed 3 bases, J shed 1 base, and the junction held 4 bases outside the gene matches. The DNA of the CDR3 is TGTGCCAGCAGTTTCCTGACTAGCGGCGCCAAAAACATTCAGTACTTC. Its translation is CASSFLTSGAKNIQYF.

The chain recombines TRBV6-1 with TRBJ1-6; the D gene is possibly TRBD1 (5 bases). CDR1 and CDR2 (germline): MNHNS, SASEGT. The CDR3 length is 15 residues. Trimming cost V 6 bases and J 8 bases, with 17 bases left between them. The CDR3 DNA is TGTGCCAGCAGGCCCCGGGACCGGACTCATTCACCCCTCCACTTT. Translation gives CASRPRDRTHSPLHF.

This clonotype was detected a few times. The V gene is TRBV5-1, the J gene TRBJ1-2; 9 nucleotides match TRBD1. V shed 0 bases and J 8 bases; nucleotides not matched to a gene: 8. The CDR3 spans 15 residues. CDR1 and CDR2 from the germline V gene are SGHRS and YFSETQ. The CDR3 loop reads CASSLGDRASLGYTF. The CDR3 DNA reads TGCGCCAGCAGCTTGGGGGACAGGGCATCACTAGGCTACACCTTC. Combining the CDR3 with reference TRBV5-1 and TRBJ1-2 gives the whole variable domain KAGVTQTPRYLIKTRGQQVTLSCSPISGHRSVSWYQQTPGQGLQFLFEYFSETQRNKGNFPGRFSGRQFSNSRSEMNVSTLELGDSALYLCASSLGDRASLGYTFGSGTRLTVV.

This clonotype was counted only a few times. The V and J genes are TRBV5-1 and TRBJ2-3, with TRBD2 identical over 12 bases. The V and J ends lost 3 bases and 4 bases, in that order; junction bases with no gene match: 6. This CDR3 contains 16 residues. The V gene's germline CDR1 is SGHRS and CDR2 YFSETQ. In DNA, the CDR3 is TGCGCCAGCAGCTCTCTAGCGGGGGGGCGGCCAGATACGCAGTATTTT. Translating gives CASSSLAGGRPDTQYF.

Only a few counts were recorded for this clonotype. The V gene is TRBV20-1, the J gene TRBJ1-3; 8 nucleotides agree with TRBD1. Germline CDR1 is DFQATT and CDR2 is SNEGSKA (reference sequence). This CDR3 region has 15 residues. With 3 bases clipped from V and 0 bases from J, the junction kept 4 bases outside the gene matches. CDR3 sequence (DNA): TGCAGTGCTAGGGTTACAGGGGGCTCTGGAAACACCATATATTTT. This codes for CSARVTGGSGNTIYF.

The rearrangement links TRBV6-1 to TRBJ1-1; maybe TRBD1 (6 bases). Germline V CDR1 and CDR2: MNHNS, SASEGT. Trimming removed 5 bases at V and 5 bases at J, with 15 bases between. The CDR3 runs to 14 residues. The CDR3 DNA follows: TGTGCCAGCAGTCAACCAACAGGGCGGACTGAAGCTTTCTTT. As protein: CASSQPTGRTEAFF.

The V call is TRBV24-1, the J call TRBJ1-5, with D tentatively TRBD1 (5 bases). Germline CDR1 is KGHDR and CDR2 is SFDVKD. This CDR3 spans 15 amino acids. The V end lost 0 bases, the J end lost 1 base, and 6 bases lay between the germline ends. The CDR3 bases are TGTGCCACCAGTGATTTGCGACAGAGCAATCAGCCCCAGCATTTT. Its translation: CATSDLRQSNQPQHF.

The chain recombines TRBV7-9 with TRBJ1-4; D is undetermined. Trimming shortened V by 5 bases and J by 8 bases, and 18 bases separated the two germline ends. In germline, CDR1 is SEHNR, CDR2 FQNEAQ (reference sequence). The CDR3 totals 15 residues. The CDR3 DNA is TGTGCCAGCAGCCCACCGACGGCCGGCTCAGAAAAACTGTTTTTT. This codes for CASSPPTAGSEKLFF.

V usage is TRBV6-1 and J usage is TRBJ2-1; 14 bases align to TRBD2. Germline CDR1 and CDR2: MNHNS and SASEGT. The CDR3 has 16 amino acids. V lost 6 bases, J lost 14 bases, and 15 bases stayed unmatched. The CDR3 region is CASRRLAGGPGELEFF. DNA for the CDR3: TGTGCCAGCAGAAGACTAGCGGGGGGGCCAGGTGAGCTGGAGTTCTTC.

The chain uses TRBV7-9 and TRBJ2-3; tentative D call: TRBD2 (7 bases). Germline CDR1 is SEHNR and CDR2 is FQNEAQ (reference sequence). The V end lost 5 bases, the J end lost 2 bases, and 14 bases lay between the germline ends. The CDR3 is 15 residues long. The CDR3 spells CASSKGGEITDTQYF. In nucleotides, the CDR3 is TGTGCCAGCAGCAAGGGGGGGGAAATCACAGATACGCAGTATTTT.

The V call is TRBV3-1, the J call TRBJ1-3; D is uncertain. Trimming took off 4 bases at V and 0 bases at J, with 10 bases between the two ends. Per germline, CDR1 LGHDT and CDR2 YNNKEL (reference sequence). The CDR3 extends over 15 amino acids. The CDR3 region has the DNA TGTGCCAGCAGCCCCGAAGCGGGCTCTGGAAACACCATATATTTT. It translates to CASSPEAGSGNTIYF.

This chain links TRBV27 with TRBJ2-1; D assignment may be TRBD1 or TRBD2 (6 bases each). V was shortened by 3 bases and J by 7 bases, with 16 bases between the two germline ends. Germline V lookup: CDR1 MNHEY, CDR2 SMNVEV (reference sequence). The CDR3 is 15 amino acids. DNA of the CDR3: TGTGCCAGCAGTTTTGGCGGAGGGGGGAGGAATGAGCAGTTCTTC. Translating it yields CASSFGGGGRNEQFF.

This clonotype was detected a few times. The V gene is TRBV5-4, the J gene TRBJ1-1; D possibly corresponds to TRBD1 (6 bases). Per the germline V gene, CDR1 is SGHNT and CDR2 is YYREEE (reference sequence). CDR3 length equals 15 residues. V shed 4 bases and J shed 5 bases, with 18 bases lying between them. The CDR3 nucleotides read TGTGCCAGCAGCCCGGGCGCCATAAGGGGGACTGAAGCTTTCTTT. As protein: CASSPGAIRGTEAFF.

This clonotype occurred many times. The chain couples TRBV7-3 to TRBJ1-6; D is perhaps TRBD1 (6 bases). The V gene lost 3 bases and the J gene lost 9 bases, with 9 bases spanning the gap. The CDR3 length is 13 residues. Germline CDR1 SGHTA, CDR2 FQGTGA. CDR3 region: CASSLGGRSPLHF. CDR3 DNA sequence: TGTGCCAGCAGCTTGGGGGGGCGTTCACCCCTCCACTTT.

This clonotype was seen just once. J is TRBJ1-1 and V is TRBV5-4; 12 bases are a match to TRBD1. The CDR3 spans 17 residues. The ends lost 4 bases at V and 5 bases at J; junction bases unmatched: 12. Germline V lookup: CDR1 SGHNT, CDR2 YYREEE (reference sequence). The CDR3 nucleotides read TGTGCCAGCAGCCCCCGGGACAGGGGGCAGCTGAGAACTGAAGCTTTCTTT. This translates into CASSPRDRGQLRTEAFF.